The rows below give T cell receptor beta chains drawn from one sample of a study of blood T cell repertoires in COVID-19. The protocol was immunoSEQ multiplex PCR, while the TCRdb copy is restricted to in-frame clones and leaves out a portion. The sample includes 160,000 or so clones, just over 90% of them seen just once. Source material: peripheral blood. The receptors were sampled from a woman in her fifties or sixties with COVID-19, enrolled during active disease. CDR3s include the opening cysteine and the closing phenylalanine or tryptophan. A D gene is named only where the DNA matches it firmly. Clone size is not always given. Where it is, it says once, few, many or a class for expanded clones.

-	TRBD2	TRBV3-1/TRBV3-2	TRBJ2-6	TGTGCCAGCAACCCGGGGGGGCTCTCTGGGGCCAACGTCCTGACTTTC	CASNPGGLSGANVLTF
-	-	TRBV4-3	TRBJ1-2	TGCGCCAGCAGCCAAGATCCTGCGGGGATCTCTTATGGCTACACCTTC	CASSQDPAGISYGYTF
once	TRBD2	TRBV7-2	TRBJ2-2	TGTGCCAGCAGCTTATTCGGGGGGGCCCCCGGGGAGCTGTTTTTT	CASSLFGGAPGELFF
-	TRBD1	TRBV5-1	TRBJ1-2	TGCGCCAGCAGCCGGGACAGGGCCGGCTACACCTTC	CASSRDRAGYTF
once	TRBD1	TRBV19	TRBJ1-4	TGTGCCAGTAGTCCCCTTCGACAGGGGGGTGAAAAACTGTTTTTT	CASSPLRQGGEKLFF
-	TRBD1	TRBV27	TRBJ1-2	TGTGCCAGCAGTTCCGGGGGACAGGGGGTGAGCTATGGCTACACCTTC	CASSSGGQGVSYGYTF
-	TRBD2	TRBV11-2	TRBJ2-5	TGTGCCAGCAGCTTCTCCAGCGGGGGCCGGGGGGAGACCCAGTACTTC	CASSFSSGGRGETQYF
-	TRBD2	TRBV3-1/TRBV3-2	TRBJ2-7	TGTGCCAGCAGCCAAGAGTCTAGCGGGGGTAGGTACGAGCAGTACTTC	CASSQESSGGRYEQYF
-	TRBD1	TRBV4-1	TRBJ1-4	TGCGCCAGCAGCCAAGTAGGGGGCCTTAATGAAAAACTGTTTTTT	CASSQVGGLNEKLFF
once	-	TRBV6-2/TRBV6-3	TRBJ1-5	TGTGCCAGCAGTTACCGGACAGCCCGAAGGGCGGTAGGCAATCAGCCCCAGCATTTT	CASSYRTARRAVGNQPQHF
-	TRBD2	TRBV7-9	TRBJ2-7	TGTGCCAGCAGCGCATCCCTAGCGGGGGTTTACGAGCAGTACTTC	CASSASLAGVYEQYF
-	TRBD1	TRBV27	TRBJ2-3	TGTGCCAGCAGTATCGACAGGGGGCCACAGAATACGCAGTATTTT	CASSIDRGPQNTQYF
-	TRBD1	TRBV11-3	TRBJ1-1	TGTGCCAGCAGCCCCCTGACAGGGAGGAGGAACACTGAAGCTTTCTTT	CASSPLTGRRNTEAFF
few	-	TRBV9	TRBJ1-2	TGTGCCAGCGAGCCTCATGCTAACTATGGCTACACCTTC	CASEPHANYGYTF
-	-	TRBV27	TRBJ2-2	TGTGCCAGCAGTTTGGGCAGGGTCGCCGGGGAGCTGTTTTTT	CASSLGRVAGELFF
-	-	TRBV6-5	TRBJ1-1	TGTGCCAGCAGAACAGGGTACGCGAACACTGAAGCTTTCTTT	CASRTGYANTEAFF
-	-	TRBV4-3	TRBJ1-2	TGCGCCAGCAGCCCAGGGGTGGGGGCTTTGCGAAACTATGGCTACACCTTC	CASSPGVGALRNYGYTF
-	-	TRBV4-1	TRBJ1-2	TGCGCCAGCAGCCAAGATTCGGAGGGCAGGAGGACCTTC	CASSQDSEGRRTF
-	-	TRBV30	TRBJ1-2	TGTGCCTGGAGGGTCACGGGTTACGGAGGCTACACCTTC	CAWRVTGYGGYTF
-	TRBD1	TRBV6-5	TRBJ1-2	TGTGCCAGCACCCCGGACAGGGGCTATGGCTACACCTTC	CASTPDRGYGYTF
-	TRBD1	TRBV4-2	TRBJ1-1	TGTGCCAGCAGCCAAGGGGGACAGGGAATTGGGTACACTGAAGCTTTCTTT	CASSQGGQGIGYTEAFF
-	TRBD1	TRBV4-3	TRBJ1-5	TGCGCCAGCAGCCAGGACAGGCGTTATAGCAATCAGCCCCAGCATTTT	CASSQDRRYSNQPQHF
-	-	TRBV5-6	TRBJ2-1	TGTGCCAGCAGCCCCCTCGGGGAAACCTACAATGAGCAGTTCTTC	CASSPLGETYNEQFF
-	-	TRBV27	TRBJ2-6	TGTGCCAGCAGCCCTTGGACAGACTCTGGGGCCAACGTCCTGACTTTC	CASSPWTDSGANVLTF
-	TRBD1	TRBV19	TRBJ1-4	TGTGCCAGTAGTCCCGTTCCAGGCAGGGGGTGGATTGAAAAACTGTTTTTT	CASSPVPGRGWIEKLFF
once	-	TRBV2	TRBJ1-3	TGTGCCAGCAGTGGTCGGGGGACTGGAAACACCATATATTTT	CASSGRGTGNTIYF
-	-	TRBV3-1/TRBV3-2	TRBJ2-7	TGTGCCAGCAGCCGCAGCTACGAGCAGTACTTC	CASSRSYEQYF
-	-	TRBV19	TRBJ1-6	TGTGCCAGTAGTATAGGGGGACACTATAATTCACCCCTCCACTTT	CASSIGGHYNSPLHF
-	-	TRBV27	TRBJ2-7	TGTGCCAGCAGTTTATCACAGACCTACGAGCAGTACTTC	CASSLSQTYEQYF
-	TRBD1	TRBV19	TRBJ1-2	TGTGCCACAACCAGACAGGGAGGAGGGGACTATGGCTACACCTTC	CATTRQGGGDYGYTF
-	-	TRBV27	TRBJ1-1	TGTGCCAGCAGTCCCGGGACAACCCCCGGGGAAGCTTTCTTT	CASSPGTTPGEAFF
once	-	TRBV27	TRBJ1-3	TGTGCCAGCAGTCTCCGGGGAGGAAACACCATATATTTT	CASSLRGGNTIYF
-	TRBD2	TRBV6-2/TRBV6-3	TRBJ2-3	TGTGCCAGCAGTTATAGCCTAGCGGGGGGCAAGGATACGCAGTATTTT	CASSYSLAGGKDTQYF
-	TRBD1	TRBV9	TRBJ1-1	TGTGCCAGCAGCGCAACGACAGGGAAGGCTGAAGCTTTCTTT	CASSATTGKAEAFF
-	TRBD1	TRBV27	TRBJ2-7	TGTGCCAGCAGTTTATCGGCAGGGGGCGGCGAGCAGTACTTC	CASSLSAGGGEQYF
-	-	TRBV6-2/TRBV6-3	TRBJ2-7	TGTGCCAGCAGTTACTCTAAACAGTACACCGATGGGTACGAGCAGTACTTC	CASSYSKQYTDGYEQYF
-	-	TRBV27	TRBJ1-2	-	CASSSSSVTGGYTF
few	-	TRBV11-3	TRBJ2-1	TGTGCCAGCAGCTTAGGGTTGGGGGCGCGACGCAATGAGCAGTTCTTC	CASSLGLGARRNEQFF
-	-	TRBV21-1	TRBJ1-3	TGTGCCAGATCCCCATCAGGGTACTCTGGAAACACCATATATTTT	CARSPSGYSGNTIYF
-	-	TRBV19	TRBJ1-1	TGTGCCAGCCGGGGTAACACTGAAGCTTTCTTT	CASRGNTEAFF
-	-	TRBV11-3	TRBJ2-3	TGTGCCAGCGCGTCCGGTGGGGCTACTAGCACAGATACGCAGTATTTT	CASASGGATSTDTQYF
-	-	TRBV18	TRBJ1-4	TGTGCCAGCTCACCAAGACAGCTTAATGAAAAACTGTTTTTT	CASSPRQLNEKLFF
-	-	TRBV12-3/TRBV12-4	TRBJ1-3	TGTGCCAGCAGTCAGGACACAAGAAACACCATATATTTT	CASSQDTRNTIYF
-	-	TRBV5-1	TRBJ1-5	TGCGCCAGCAGCTTGGAGGGGTCGCCCGATCAGCCCCAGCATTTT	CASSLEGSPDQPQHF
-	TRBD2	TRBV3-1/TRBV3-2	TRBJ2-2	TGTGCCAGCAGCCAAGAGGATCTAGCGGGGGGCCCCGGGGAGCTGTTTTTT	CASSQEDLAGGPGELFF
-	-	TRBV28	TRBJ2-5	TGTGCCAGCAGTTCCGGCGGGTCCCAAGAGACCCAGTACTTC	CASSSGGSQETQYF